This TCR beta chain was retrieved from a study of post-analysis software for immune sequencing data. TCR beta libraries were prepared from cDNA with unique molecular identifiers. TCRdb called the PCR reads again in MiXCR, with one record for every CDR3 protein. The repertoire has a few hundred thousand distinct CDR3 sequences, roughly 36% of them found once; the top ten carry 13%. Study results and limitations: Five TRBV segments were significantly more frequent in patients than in controls. TRBV5-6, TRBV5-1 and TRBV20-1 were among these segments.

Regarding this clonotype: Its antigen is still unknown. It may be a read error: a sequence one base away is much more abundant.

Germline V gives CDR1 MNHEY, CDR2 SVGAGI. The CDR3 loop spans 17 amino acids. V and J are TRBV6-5 and TRBJ2-1; 9 nucleotides line up with TRBD2. The source of this sequence is a girl between 5 and 17 years old with multiple sclerosis. The sequenced material came from blood. CDR3 sequence: CASSHSVGGGADWEQFF. The CDR3 nucleotides are TGTGCCAGCAGTCACTCTGTCGGCGGGGGGGCGGACTGGGAGCAGTTCTTC.